These 18 T cell receptor beta chains were all obtained from the same sample, sequenced in a study of cytomegalovirus exposure and HLA in healthy donors. The PCR made use of 60 Vbeta and 13 Jbeta primers. The assay was immunoSEQ multiplex PCR, and TCRdb's table has in-frame clones only and misses some. Of under 150,000 clones in the sample, over 60% were seen once. What was sequenced was PBMCs. These receptors came from a man aged 35 to 55 in good health and CMV-seronegative.

The chain links TRBV29-1 to TRBJ2-7, with D possibly matching TRBD1 (5 bases). Germline assignment: CDR1 SQVTM and CDR2 ANQGSEA. The CDR3 extends over 18 amino acids. V dropped 4 bases and J dropped 0 bases, with 25 bases sitting between them. CDR3 sequence reads: CSVGWSTTTRGSSYEQYF. DNA for the CDR3: TGCAGCGTTGGGTGGTCGACCACCACAAGGGGCTCCTCCTACGAGCAGTACTTC.

This clone was seen a handful of times. The V gene is TRBV6-5, the J gene TRBJ1-2; D ambiguous. V lost 5 bases, J lost 4 bases, and 11 bases lay in between. CDR3 length: 13 residues. Germline values: CDR1 MNHEY, CDR2 SVGAGI. The CDR3 DNA reads as TGTGCCAGCAGTCGTCCGGGGTCCTATGGCTACACCTTC. This sequence encodes CASSRPGSYGYTF.

Only a few counts were recorded for this clone. The chain joins TRBV5-4 to TRBJ2-1; TRBD2 matches at 8 bases. In germline, CDR1 is SGHNT, CDR2 YYREEE (reference sequence). The CDR3 is 14 amino acids. V shed 3 bases and J 6 bases; nucleotides not matched to a gene: 5. CDR3 sequence (DNA): TGTGCCAGCAGCTCCGGACTAGCCGGCAATGAGCAGTTCTTC. It yields the protein CASSSGLAGNEQFF.

The chain combines TRBV7-8 with TRBJ1-1; the D is unclear. CDR1 is SGHVS, CDR2 FQNEAQ, per germline. This CDR3 has 13 amino acids. Trimming shortened V by 5 bases and J by 4 bases, and 11 bases separated the two germline ends. CDR3 DNA: TGTGCCAGCAGCGAAAATCGGGTCACTGAAGCTTTCTTT. This translates into CASSENRVTEAFF.

This clone was recorded only once. The chain links TRBV10-2 to TRBJ1-1; D not certain. From germline, CDR1 is WSHSY and CDR2 SAAADI. V lost 8 bases and J 0 bases, leaving 10 bases between the germline ends. This CDR3 spans 13 amino acids. CDR3 protein: CASRRNLNTEAFF. The CDR3 DNA follows: TGCGCCAGCCGGAGGAATTTGAACACTGAAGCTTTCTTT.

This clone was detected only a few times. The CDR3 here is CASSVHSYNEQFF. The CDR3 DNA reads TGCGCCAGCAGTGTCCACTCCTACAATGAGCAGTTCTTC. The chain couples TRBV10-2 to TRBJ2-1; D gene ambiguous. Trimming cost V 4 bases and J 0 bases, with 4 bases left between them. This CDR3 region has 13 residues. Germline lookup yields CDR1 WSHSY and CDR2 SAAADI.

The chain combines TRBV19 with TRBJ1-5; TRBD1 matches at 8 bases. Trimming at V came to 7 bases and at J to 5 bases, leaving 4 bases not matched to a gene. The CDR3 sequence is 13 residues long. The germline CDR1 and CDR2 sequences are LNHDA and SQIVND (reference sequence). This CDR3 reads CASTGQGHQPQHF. CDR3 sequence (DNA): TGTGCCAGTACAGGACAGGGACATCAGCCCCAGCATTTT.

The rearrangement uses TRBV30 and TRBJ2-2, with 11 bases fitting TRBD2. In germline, CDR1 is GTSNPN, CDR2 SVGIG (reference sequence). The trim removed 2 bases at V and 2 bases at J, leaving 10 bases unmatched. The CDR3 runs to 18 residues. Here the CDR3 reads CAWSRLAGGPRNTGELFF. The DNA of the CDR3 is TGTGCCTGGAGTAGGTTAGCGGGAGGGCCGCGAAACACCGGGGAGCTGTTTTTT.

V is TRBV6-6 and J is TRBJ2-3; a possible D gene is TRBD1 (6 bases). Germline V gives CDR1 MNHNY, CDR2 SVGAGI (reference sequence). V was cut by 0 bases and J by 10 bases, with 17 bases left in between. This CDR3 region has 15 residues. CDR3 region: CASSYSSGAGDSQYF. CDR3 DNA: TGTGCCAGCAGTTACTCATCAGGGGCCGGGGATTCGCAGTATTTT.

J is TRBJ2-3 and V is TRBV7-3; 8 bases map to TRBD2. Trimming took 0 bases from V and 13 from J; bases not matched to a gene: 6. Germline V gives CDR1 SGHTA, CDR2 FQGTGA. CDR3 size: 13 residues. The CDR3 nucleotides read TGTGCCAGCAGCTTAACGGGAGCGGGGGCGAAGTATTTT. Its translation is CASSLTGAGAKYF.

This chain connects TRBV5-6 to TRBJ2-5; D may be TRBD1 (6 bases). With 2 bases removed from V and 1 base from J, the gap between germline ends came to 9 bases. The CDR3 is made up of 14 amino acids. Germline assignment: CDR1 SGHDT and CDR2 YYEEEE. The CDR3 reads CASSFTGTQETQYF. The CDR3 DNA reads TGTGCCAGCAGCTTTACAGGGACCCAAGAGACCCAGTACTTC.

The V and J genes are TRBV6-5 and TRBJ2-1, with D tentatively TRBD1 (6 bases). The CDR3 is 15 residues long. Germline V CDR1 and CDR2: MNHEY, SVGAGI. V shed 5 bases and J shed 6 bases, with 17 bases lying between them. The CDR3 spells CASSTLLRGTNEQFF. The CDR3 region has the DNA TGTGCCAGCAGTACCCTTTTAAGGGGGACCAATGAGCAGTTCTTC.

The chain has TRBV6-5 and TRBJ2-3; D ambiguous. V lost 10 bases, J lost 1 base, and 6 bases lay in between. Looked up from germline, CDR1 is MNHEY and CDR2 is SVGAGI. The CDR3 is 11 amino acids. The CDR3 is CATYRTDTQYF. In nucleotides, the CDR3 is TGTGCCACCTATCGCACAGATACGCAGTATTTT.

Note on this clone: Germline and junction disagree at one end, which may indicate a read error. This sequence joins TRBV7-6 and TRBJ1-3, with TRBD1 matching 7 bases. Germline CDR1 SGHVS, CDR2 FNYEAQ. CDR3 length equals 13 residues. CDR3 amino acids: CASSLGGFSTIYF. As DNA, the CDR3 is TGTGCCAGCAGTTTAGGGGGCTTCAGCACCATATATTTT.

The chain couples TRBV6-5 to TRBJ2-3; D might be TRBD2 (7 bases). The CDR3 sequence is 16 residues long. V was cut by 3 bases and J by 4 bases, with 17 bases left in between. From germline, CDR1 is MNHEY and CDR2 SVGAGI. This chain's CDR3 is CASSYVRGGGADTQYF. CDR3 in DNA: TGTGCCAGCAGTTATGTTCGCGGAGGGGGGGCAGATACGCAGTATTTT.

This clone has a handful of counts. The chain joins TRBV4-1 to TRBJ1-1; 7 bases are a match to TRBD1. Germline CDR1 reads MGHRA; CDR2 reads YSYEKL. The CDR3 runs to 14 residues. V shed 3 bases, J shed 4 bases, and the junction held 5 bases outside the gene matches. CDR3 nucleotides: TGCGCCAGCAGCCATAACAGGGGAACCACTGAAGCTTTCTTT. Translating gives CASSHNRGTTEAFF.

The rearrangement links TRBV6-5 to TRBJ2-6; no clear D gene. Deletions cut 4 bases from V and 0 bases from J, with 10 bases between. This CDR3 has 16 amino acids. The germline gives CDR1 MNHEY, CDR2 SVGAGI. As DNA, the CDR3 is TGTGCCAGCAGTTCCCACCTGCGCTCTGGGGCCAACGTCCTGACTTTC. Protein sequence: CASSSHLRSGANVLTF.

The chain combines TRBV5-8 with TRBJ2-1, with TRBD2 matching 7 bases. Unmatched junction bases numbered 4, after V lost 0 bases and J lost 4 bases. Germline CDR1 is SGHTS and CDR2 is YDEGEE. There are 15 residues in the CDR3. CDR3 DNA: TGTGCCAGCAGCTTGGTGGGACTAACGTACAATGAGCAGTTCTTC. It translates to CASSLVGLTYNEQFF.